These 5 T cell receptor beta chains originate from one sample sequenced in a study of T cells after yellow fever vaccination. TCRdb re-called the 5' RACE reads with MiXCR, one entry per CDR3 protein. The sample has 500,000 to 650,000 distinct CDR3 sequences, less than 20% seen once. Material: PBMCs, obtained more than 4 days after the first yellow fever vaccination. These receptors were taken from a young man who received the YFV17D yellow fever vaccine.

The V gene is TRBV2, the J gene TRBJ2-5; tentatively, D is TRBD1 or TRBD2 (5 bases each). The V gene's germline CDR1 is SNHLY and CDR2 FYNNEI. Between the trimmed V and J ends, which lost 3 bases and 5 bases, there was a span of 13 bases. The CDR3 runs 14 residues. Written as DNA, the CDR3 is TGTGCCAGCAGTGATCAGGGCGGGTGGGAGACCCAGTACTTC. It translates to CASSDQGGWETQYF. The full variable domain, in which reference TRBV2 and TRBJ2-5 provide the parts outside the CDR3, is EPEVTQTPSHQVTQMGQEVILRCVPISNHLYFYWYRQILGQKVEFLVSFYNNEISEKSEIFDDQFSVERPDGSNFTLKIRSTKLEDSAMYFCASSDQGGWETQYFGPGTRLLVL.

The chain combines TRBV7-6 with TRBJ2-2; D might be TRBD1 (7 bases). Per the germline V gene, CDR1 is SGHVS and CDR2 is FNYEAQ. V gave up 5 bases and J gave up 4 bases, with 14 bases separating them. This CDR3 region has 15 residues. The CDR3 DNA reads as TGTGCCAGCAGCAGGAGGGGGCGCGGCACCGGGGAGCTGTTTTTT. It encodes CASSRRGRGTGELFF.

V is TRBV6-2 or TRBV6-3 and J is TRBJ2-2; D remains unclear. Looked up from germline, CDR1 is MNHEY and CDR2 is SVGEGT. The CDR3 is 14 residues long. V dropped 0 bases and J dropped 7 bases, with 9 bases sitting between them. CDR3 residues: CASSYSRSGGELFF. The CDR3 bases are TGTGCCAGCAGTTACTCGAGATCCGGCGGGGAGCTGTTTTTT.

This clonotype has just a few counts. This chain uses TRBV11-2 with TRBJ2-5; TRBD1 matches at 7 bases. Per the germline V gene, CDR1 is SGHAT and CDR2 is FQNNGV. This CDR3 has 14 residues. The V segment lost 9 bases and the J segment 4 bases; nucleotides outside the gene matches: 11. The CDR3 loop reads CASTRQGTGETQYF. CDR3 coding DNA: TGTGCCAGTACTCGACAGGGAACGGGAGAGACCCAGTACTTC.

This clonotype was picked up a small number of times. This chain joins TRBV9 and TRBJ2-5; 9 bases line up with TRBD2. The ends lost 0 bases at V and 2 bases at J; junction bases unmatched: 5. Germline assignment: CDR1 SGDLS and CDR2 YYNGEE. The CDR3 covers 16 residues. CDR3 region: CASSVAASGVQETQYF. The CDR3 nucleotides are TGTGCCAGCAGCGTAGCCGCTAGCGGGGTACAAGAGACCCAGTACTTC.